The 28 T cell receptor beta chains listed next were all sequenced from one sample in a study of shared clonotypes between healthy human individuals. Some clones are missing from TCRdb's copy, which holds only in-frame ones; the method was immunoSEQ multiplex PCR. Altogether roughly 2 million clones are present, approximately 94% being singletons, with the ten largest covering roughly 0.13%. Sequenced sample: naive CD4+ T cells sorted from blood. Subset reported: CD45RA+ positively selected. Receptors were obtained from a man aged 18-30 years in good health.

This clone has only a few counts. This chain joins TRBV27 and TRBJ2-7, with 14 bases matching TRBD2. Germline V gene lookup returns CDR1 MNHEY and CDR2 SMNVEV (reference sequence). Germline trimming cut 6 bases from V and 4 bases from J; bases unmatched to any gene: 8. This CDR3 has 16 amino acids. The CDR3 DNA reads TGTGCCAGCAGGACTAGCGGGAGGGCCGGTGTGTACGAGCAGTACTTC. This encodes CASRTSGRAGVYEQYF.

The CDR3 sequence is CASSVGTRDRKDEQFF. In DNA form, the CDR3 reads TGCGCCAGCAGCGTCGGGACTAGGGACCGTAAGGATGAGCAGTTCTTC. This chain uses TRBV5-1 with TRBJ2-1, with TRBD2 matching 8 bases. The CDR3 loop spans 16 amino acids. V lost 4 bases to trimming and J lost 8 bases; unmatched junction nucleotides: 14. Germline lookup yields CDR1 SGHRS and CDR2 YFSETQ.

Only one count was recorded for this clone. The chain employs TRBV6-6 and TRBJ2-2; D remains ambiguous. The CDR3 has 13 residues. Trimming stripped 5 bases from V and 6 bases from J, with 10 bases between. Germline V gene sequence: CDR1 MNHNY, CDR2 SVGAGI (reference sequence). CDR3 in amino acids: CASSRVGSGELFF. CDR3 coding DNA: TGTGCCAGCAGTCGAGTGGGTTCCGGGGAGCTGTTTTTT.

The CDR3 region has the DNA TGTGCCAGTAGTGGGGCGCGAAATGAGCAGTTCTTC. Translation: CASSGARNEQFF. V gene TRBV19 combines with J gene TRBJ2-1, with D tentatively TRBD1 (5 bases). Germline CDR1 LNHDA, CDR2 SQIVND (reference sequence). The CDR3 has 12 amino acids. With 5 bases removed from V and 7 bases from J, the gap between germline ends came to 9 bases.

The chain carries TRBV2 and TRBJ2-7, with 7 bases matching TRBD2. The CDR3 is 16 residues long. Germline loops: CDR1 SNHLY, CDR2 FYNNEI. V shed 3 bases, J shed 5 bases, and the junction held 13 bases outside the gene matches. The CDR3 loop reads CASSDDLGEGRNEQYF. For the CDR3, the DNA is TGTGCCAGCAGTGACGATTTGGGGGAGGGCCGGAACGAGCAGTACTTC.

The CDR3 DNA reads TGTGCCAGCAAAGAAGGTCTTTCGAGCTCCTACAATGAGCAGTTCTTC. Translating it yields CASKEGLSSSYNEQFF. The chain recombines TRBV2 with TRBJ2-1; D is unresolved. V was clipped by 7 bases and J by 0 bases, with 16 bases between them. CDR3 length equals 16 residues. In germline, CDR1 is SNHLY, CDR2 FYNNEI. The entire variable domain, with the rest obtained from reference TRBV2 and TRBJ2-1, is as follows: EPEVTQTPSHQVTQMGQEVILRCVPISNHLYFYWYRQILGQKVEFLVSFYNNEISEKSEIFDDQFSVERPDGSNFTLKIRSTKLEDSAMYFCASKEGLSSSYNEQFFGPGTRLTVL.

The table lists this clone with a count of one. The chain employs TRBV18 and TRBJ2-1; TRBD1 is a possible D gene (5 bases). The CDR3 consists of 15 residues. The germline V gene encodes CDR1 KGHSH and CDR2 LQKENI. Between the trimmed V and J ends, which lost 5 bases and 1 base, there was a span of 12 bases. The CDR3 loop is CASSLGVSSYNEQFF. The CDR3 bases are TGTGCCAGCTCATTAGGGGTATCGTCCTACAATGAGCAGTTCTTC. The whole variable domain, filled in from reference TRBV18 and TRBJ2-1, reads NAGVMQNPRHLVRRRGQEARLRCSPMKGHSHVYWYRQLPEEGLKFMVYLQKENIIDESGMPKERFSAEFPKEGPSILRIQQVVRGDSAAYFCASSLGVSSYNEQFFGPGTRLTVL.

The CDR3, as DNA: TGTGCCAGCAGCGCGTCGGTGGACACTGAAGCTTTCTTT. Its protein product is CASSASVDTEAFF. The chain uses TRBV7-2 and TRBJ1-1, with D uncertain. CDR1 is SGHTA, CDR2 FQGNSA, per germline. The V end was cut by 5 bases, the J end by 3 bases, with 10 bases between. This CDR3 has 13 residues.

J is TRBJ1-2 and V is TRBV30, with no clear D. Germline V gene data show CDR1 as GTSNPN and CDR2 as SVGIG (reference sequence). The CDR3 spans 15 residues. The V end was cut by 3 bases, the J end by 0 bases, with 14 bases between. The CDR3 loop reads CAWRADGVTNYGYTF. CDR3 sequence (DNA): TGTGCCTGGAGGGCTGACGGGGTAACTAACTATGGCTACACCTTC.

The J gene is TRBJ2-5, the V gene TRBV30; D not certain. Germline V lookup: CDR1 GTSNPN, CDR2 SVGIG (reference sequence). V was clipped by 2 bases and J by 5 bases, with 6 bases between them. The CDR3 is 11 amino acids. CDR3 residues: CAWSSVETQYF. The CDR3, as DNA: TGTGCCTGGAGTTCAGTGGAGACCCAGTACTTC.

The chain couples TRBV10-3 to TRBJ1-1, with TRBD1 matching over 7 bases. The length of the CDR3 is 13 residues. Germline trimming cut 3 bases from V and 3 bases from J; bases unmatched to any gene: 1. Per the germline V gene, CDR1 is ENHRY and CDR2 is SYGVKD. The CDR3 sequence: CAISDQGDTEAFF. In DNA form, the CDR3 reads TGTGCCATCAGTGACCAGGGGGACACTGAAGCTTTCTTT.

The chain employs TRBV29-1 and TRBJ2-1; TRBD2 is a possible D gene (7 bases). Germline V CDR1 and CDR2: SQVTM, ANQGSEA. The CDR3 totals 16 residues. V was shortened by 4 bases and J by 7 bases, with 23 bases between the two germline ends. In DNA form, the CDR3 reads TGCAGCGTTGTCCCCGCGGGTCGGGGGGCATGGAATGAGCAGTTCTTC. Its translation: CSVVPAGRGAWNEQFF.

This chain uses TRBV30 with TRBJ1-2; a weak D match, TRBD1 (5 bases). V was shortened by 3 bases and J by 4 bases, with 9 bases between the two germline ends. CDR3 size: 12 residues. Germline values: CDR1 GTSNPN, CDR2 SVGIG (reference sequence). CDR3 DNA sequence: TGTGCCTGGAGGCAGGGTGGCTATGGCTACACCTTC. This codes for CAWRQGGYGYTF.

The rearrangement uses TRBV6-5 and TRBJ2-4, with D possibly matching TRBD2 (6 bases). This CDR3 region has 15 residues. CDR1 is MNHEY, CDR2 SVGAGI, per germline. V lost 9 bases, J lost 0 bases, and 15 bases lay in between. The CDR3 region is CARGSGLLAKNIQYF. CDR3 nucleotide sequence: TGTGCCAGGGGGAGCGGGCTACTAGCCAAAAACATTCAGTACTTC.

The sample holds a few counts of this clone. This chain uses TRBV6-1 with TRBJ2-7; 8 positions agree with TRBD1. Germline V gene sequence: CDR1 MNHNS, CDR2 SASEGT. V was clipped by 4 bases and J by 4 bases; unmatched bases: 6. This CDR3 has 14 residues. This CDR3 is CASSAGQGWYEQYF. DNA for the CDR3: TGTGCCAGCAGTGCAGGACAGGGATGGTACGAGCAGTACTTC.

The rearrangement joins TRBV2 to TRBJ2-7; a possible D gene is TRBD1 (5 bases). CDR3 size: 13 residues. Trimming stripped 4 bases from V and 3 bases from J, with 10 bases between. The V gene's germline CDR1 is SNHLY and CDR2 FYNNEI. CDR3 bases: TGTGCCAGCAGTGTAGGGGTCGGCTACGAGCAGTACTTC. Its protein is CASSVGVGYEQYF.

This chain joins TRBV28 and TRBJ2-7; TRBD2 matches at 7 bases. The CDR3 totals 15 residues. Germline V gene sequence: CDR1 MDHEN, CDR2 SYDVKM. The ends lost 5 bases at V and 2 bases at J; junction bases unmatched: 9. CDR3 sequence reads: CASSPPGREPYEQYF. The CDR3 region has the DNA TGTGCCAGCAGTCCCCCAGGGAGGGAGCCCTACGAGCAGTACTTC.

The sample holds one count of this clone. The chain has TRBV9 and TRBJ2-3; D is possibly TRBD2 (5 bases). The germline gives CDR1 SGDLS, CDR2 YYNGEE. The V end was cut by 3 bases, the J end by 3 bases, with 14 bases between. The CDR3 loop spans 15 amino acids. CDR3 amino acids: CASSEPGSLTDTQYF. CDR3 bases: TGTGCCAGCAGCGAACCGGGATCTCTTACAGATACGCAGTATTTT.

The V gene is TRBV5-4, the J gene TRBJ2-7; 12 bases match TRBD1. The V gene end was trimmed by 3 bases and the J gene end by 7 bases; junction bases not matched to a gene: 11. CDR3 length: 16 residues. Per germline, CDR1 SGHNT and CDR2 YYREEE (reference sequence). The CDR3 coding sequence is TGTGCCAGCAGCTCCGTGCGGGGACAGGGGGCGGGGGAGCAGTACTTC. It is translated as CASSSVRGQGAGEQYF.

The chain employs TRBV28 and TRBJ1-2; 8 bases match TRBD1. The CDR3 runs to 19 residues. Per germline, CDR1 MDHEN and CDR2 SYDVKM. V gave up 6 bases and J gave up 0 bases; unmatched junction bases: 18. CDR3 amino acids: CASRAATSTSQGANYGYTF. CDR3 coding DNA: TGTGCCAGCAGGGCCGCGACCTCCACCTCACAGGGGGCTAACTATGGCTACACCTTC.

Concerning this clone itself: Other DNA sequences in the same sample also yield this CDR3. The genes are TRBV30 and TRBJ2-6, with D unresolved. Per the germline V gene, CDR1 is GTSNPN and CDR2 is SVGIG (reference sequence). This CDR3 has 13 residues. With 1 base removed from V and 4 bases from J, the gap between germline ends came to 5 bases. CDR3 coding DNA: TGTGCCTGGAGTGCCTCCGGGGCCAACGTCCTGACTTTC. This gives the protein CAWSASGANVLTF. Full variable domain (outside the CDR3, taken from reference TRBV30 and TRBJ2-6): SQTIHQWPATLVQPVGSPLSLECTVEGTSNPNLYWYRQAAGRGLQLLFYSVGIGQISSEVPQNLSASRPQDRQFILSSKKLLLSDSGFYLCAWSASGANVLTFGAGSRLTVL.

The V gene is TRBV9, the J gene TRBJ1-5; TRBD1 aligns across 10 bases. The CDR3 runs to 16 residues. Germline CDR1 SGDLS, CDR2 YYNGEE. The V segment lost 5 bases and the J segment 7 bases; nucleotides outside the gene matches: 12. CDR3 region: CASRETGTGAKQPQHF. CDR3 nucleotides: TGTGCCAGCAGGGAGACCGGGACAGGGGCGAAGCAGCCCCAGCATTTT.

The chain combines TRBV13 with TRBJ2-3; 13 nucleotides match TRBD2. This CDR3 contains 16 residues. The germline CDR1 and CDR2 sequences are PRHDT and FYEKMQ (reference sequence). J lost 4 bases, V lost 6 bases, and 7 bases had no gene match. The CDR3 DNA follows: TGTGCCAGCAGTTCATGGACTAGCGGGAGAGCAGATACGCAGTATTTT. This gives the protein CASSSWTSGRADTQYF.

The sample holds a few counts of this clone. This chain links TRBV12-5 with TRBJ1-1; maybe TRBD1 (5 bases). V was clipped by 0 bases and J by 1 base, with 9 bases between them. Germline-derived CDR1 and CDR2 are LGHNT and FRNRAP. This CDR3 has 15 amino acids. In nucleotides, the CDR3 is TGTGCTAGTGGTTTGGTCCTTAGGGGGAACACTGAAGCTTTCTTT. It specifies CASGLVLRGNTEAFF.

The gene calls are TRBV5-4 and TRBJ1-6; 7 positions match TRBD1. The CDR3 has 15 residues. The germline gives CDR1 SGHNT, CDR2 YYREEE (reference sequence). V lost 4 bases to trimming and J lost 14 bases; unmatched junction nucleotides: 15. CDR3 in DNA: TGTGCCAGCAGCCCAAACTCGGGACAGCCCCTGACCCTCCACTTT. Amino acids: CASSPNSGQPLTLHF.

This rearrangement joins TRBV18 to TRBJ1-1; a possible D gene is TRBD1 (5 bases). CDR1 is KGHSH, CDR2 LQKENI, per germline. CDR3 length: 18 residues. V was pared by 2 bases and J by 11 bases, with 30 bases between. CDR3 sequence: CASSPSRQTGTRGHEAFF. The CDR3 coding sequence is TGTGCCAGCTCACCATCTCGACAAACCGGGACCCGCGGACACGAGGCTTTCTTT.

The CDR3 nucleotides read TGTGCCAGCAGCAAAGTGACAGGGGGCTTCGCCGGGGAGCTGTTTTTT. Protein product: CASSKVTGGFAGELFF. V is TRBV21-1 and J is TRBJ2-2; TRBD1 is taken as the D call from the table, unchecked against the DNA. TRBV21-1 is a listed pseudogene. The CDR3 runs to 16 residues.

The genes are TRBV19 and TRBJ1-2; no clear D gene. V lost 4 bases to trimming and J lost 1 base, with 16 bases between them. The CDR3 length is 16 residues. In germline, CDR1 is LNHDA, CDR2 SQIVND (reference sequence). CDR3 DNA: TGTGCCAGTAGTAAGACGCCCGCAAACTATAACTATGGCTACACCTTC. Amino acid sequence: CASSKTPANYNYGYTF.